The sample holds a few counts of the clone carrying this TCR beta chain. The data belong to a study of blood T cells in healthy people across ages. Whole-study context: Template switching caught about one barcoded beta molecule for each two T cells.

The CDR3 is 13 residues long. Germline loops: CDR1 MGHRA, CDR2 YSYEKL. The V end was cut by 4 bases, the J end by 1 base, with 8 bases between. Primers used in a second PCR of about 6 to 11 cycles were a sample-barcoded 5' primer and a J-beta primer mix. The study obtained at least 3 million CDR3-containing paired-end reads from every sample. TCRdb independently ran MiXCR on the 5' RACE reads; one entry per CDR3 protein. The sample records about a million distinct CDR3 sequences, roughly 47% being singletons. Sequencing was done on a sample of blood. The source of this sequence is a woman aged 55-70 years in good health. The rearrangement joins TRBV4-1 to TRBJ2-7; D gene ambiguous. CDR3 residues: CASSRGYSYEQYF. The CDR3 DNA sequence: TGCGCCAGCAGCCGGGGATATTCCTACGAGCAGTACTTC.